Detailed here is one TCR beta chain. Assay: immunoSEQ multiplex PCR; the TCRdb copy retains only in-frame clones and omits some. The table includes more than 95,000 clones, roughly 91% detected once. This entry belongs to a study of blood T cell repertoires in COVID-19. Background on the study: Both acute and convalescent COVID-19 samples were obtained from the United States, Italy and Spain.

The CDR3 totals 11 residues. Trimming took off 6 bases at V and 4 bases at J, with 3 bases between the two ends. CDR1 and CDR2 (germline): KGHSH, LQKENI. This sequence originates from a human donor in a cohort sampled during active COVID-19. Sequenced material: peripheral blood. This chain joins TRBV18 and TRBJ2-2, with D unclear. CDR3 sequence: CASSSTGELFF. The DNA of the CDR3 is TGTGCCAGCTCTAGCACCGGGGAGCTGTTTTTT. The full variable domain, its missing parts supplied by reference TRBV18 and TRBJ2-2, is NAGVMQNPRHLVRRRGQEARLRCSPMKGHSHVYWYRQLPEEGLKFMVYLQKENIIDESGMPKERFSAEFPKEGPSILRIQQVVRGDSAAYFCASSSTGELFFGEGSRLTVL.